The rows below give T cell receptor beta chains drawn from one sample of a study of blood T cell repertoires in COVID-19. TCRdb's table, derived via immunoSEQ multiplex PCR, lists solely in-frame clones and lacks some. Among around 140,000 clones listed, 88% were seen once. Sample: peripheral blood. The source of these receptors is a man in his sixties or seventies with acute or convalescent COVID-19. The CDR3 runs from the conserved cysteine through the conserved F or W. D genes are given only for firm matches. Only part of the rows carry a size: once, few, many, or a class if the clone is expanded.

v_call,clone_size,j_call,cdr3_length,d_call,cdr3_aa,cdr3_nt
TRBV15,-,TRBJ1-1,14,-,CATSRDNLNTEAFF,TGTGCCACCAGCAGAGACAATTTGAACACTGAAGCTTTCTTT
TRBV6-5,-,TRBJ2-3,15,TRBD2,CASSYQRGGMDTQYF,TGTGCCAGCAGTTACCAGCGGGGGGGGATGGATACGCAGTATTTT
TRBV3-1/TRBV3-2,-,TRBJ2-5,12,-,CASSRPQETQYF,TGTGCCAGCAGCCGGCCGCAAGAGACCCAGTACTTC
TRBV7-6,-,TRBJ1-1,15,TRBD1,CASSPGQGRRTEAFF,TGTGCCAGCAGCCCGGGACAGGGGAGACGAACTGAAGCTTTCTTT
TRBV5-1,-,TRBJ1-2,14,TRBD1,CASSLPRGLDGYTF,TGCGCCAGCAGCCTCCCCAGGGGGCTCGATGGCTACACCTTC
TRBV28,-,TRBJ2-3,14,TRBD1,CASRGQGGNLAKYF,TGTGCCAGCAGGGGACAGGGGGGAAATCTCGCTAAGTATTTT
TRBV6-5,-,TRBJ1-1,14,-,CASSLTGMNTEAFF,TGTGCCAGCAGTTTGACGGGGATGAACACTGAAGCTTTCTTT
TRBV11-2,-,TRBJ2-5,16,TRBD2,CASSLLGGSGQETQYF,TGTGCCAGCAGCTTATTAGGCGGGAGCGGTCAAGAGACCCAGTACTTC
TRBV7-9,-,TRBJ2-1,16,TRBD2,CASSLGAGGPRDEQFF,TGTGCCAGCAGCTTAGGGGCGGGGGGGCCCCGGGATGAGCAGTTCTTC
TRBV10-3,-,TRBJ1-1,13,-,CAISDGANTEAFF,TGTGCCATCAGTGATGGGGCGAACACTGAAGCTTTCTTT
TRBV2,-,TRBJ1-2,12,-,CASSEERGGYTF,TGTGCCAGCAGTGAAGAGCGGGGCGGCTACACCTTC
TRBV30,-,TRBJ1-4,17,-,CAWSAPRGRATNEKLFF,TGTGCCTGGAGTGCCCCTCGGGGGAGGGCAACTAATGAAAAACTGTTTTTT
TRBV6-5,-,TRBJ2-4,16,-,CASSYLPTGAKNIQYF,TGTGCCAGCAGTTACTTACCGACTGGGGCCAAAAACATTCAGTACTTC
TRBV6-5,-,TRBJ2-3,13,-,CASSLSSTDTQYF,TGTGCCAGCAGCCTTTCCAGCACAGATACGCAGTATTTT
TRBV19,-,TRBJ1-6,15,TRBD1,CASNIPAGGYSPLHF,TGTGCCAGTAATATCCCGGCAGGGGGCTATTCACCCCTCCACTTT
TRBV3-1/TRBV3-2,-,TRBJ1-2,17,-,CASSQEGGLLGVAGYTF,TGTGCCAGCAGCCAAGAGGGGGGTCTCTTAGGGGTCGCTGGCTACACCTTC
TRBV5-8,few,TRBJ2-5,15,TRBD2,CASRGPGLRQETQYF,TGTGCCAGCAGGGGACCGGGACTACGACAAGAGACCCAGTACTTC
TRBV25-1,-,TRBJ2-2,16,TRBD1,CASSGSGTANTGELFF,TGTGCCAGCAGTGGATCCGGGACAGCGAACACCGGGGAGCTGTTTTTT
TRBV28,-,TRBJ1-1,13,TRBD1,CASSSGQGTEAFF,TGTGCCAGCAGCAGCGGACAGGGCACTGAAGCTTTCTTT
TRBV30,-,TRBJ2-7,14,TRBD2,CAWSPAGGQDEQYF,TGTGCCTGGAGTCCCGCGGGAGGGCAAGACGAGCAGTACTTC
TRBV7-9,once,TRBJ2-2,13,-,CASSRGETGELFF,TGTGCCAGCAGCCGGGGAGAGACCGGGGAGCTGTTTTTT
TRBV6-6,once,TRBJ1-2,13,-,CASSYRQSNGYTF,TGTGCCAGCAGTTATAGACAGTCGAATGGCTACACCTTC
TRBV19,once,TRBJ2-7,14,-,CASRNLDRTYEQYF,TGTGCCAGTAGGAATTTGGACAGAACCTACGAGCAGTACTTC
TRBV5-1,-,TRBJ1-3,15,-,CASSGEGFTGNTIYF,TGCGCCAGCAGCGGGGAGGGTTTCACTGGAAACACCATATATTTT
TRBV2,-,TRBJ2-3,16,TRBD1,CASSQGQGSLDETQYF,TGTGCCAGCAGCCAGGGACAGGGGAGTTTAGATGAGACGCAGTATTTT
TRBV19,-,TRBJ1-5,14,-,CASSTQTGNQPQHF,TGTGCCAGTAGTACGCAGACAGGTAATCAGCCCCAGCATTTT
TRBV5-4,once,TRBJ1-2,13,-,CASSQDRTRGYTF,TGTGCCAGCAGCCAGGACAGAACACGGGGCTACACCTTC
TRBV5-1,-,TRBJ2-3,16,TRBD2,CASSARLAGGTDTQYF,TGCGCCAGCAGCGCCCGACTAGCGGGGGGCACAGATACGCAGTATTTT
TRBV6-5,-,TRBJ1-5,13,-,CASSSRSNQPQHF,TGTGCCAGCAGTTCTAGGAGCAATCAGCCCCAGCATTTT
TRBV5-5,once,TRBJ1-5,16,-,CASSLVPGRSNQPQHF,TGTGCCAGCAGCTTGGTCCCGGGGAGGAGCAATCAGCCCCAGCATTTT
TRBV18,-,TRBJ1-6,14,-,CASSLQVNNSPLHF,TGTGCCAGCTCGCTACAGGTTAATAATTCACCCCTCCACTTT
TRBV19,once,TRBJ1-5,14,-,CASNPLTGNQPQHF,TGTGCCAGTAATCCCTTAACGGGCAATCAGCCCCAGCATTTT
TRBV7-8,-,TRBJ2-2,14,-,CASSLVSGVGELFF,TGTGCCAGCAGCTTAGTTTCGGGGGTCGGGGAGCTGTTTTTT
TRBV27,-,TRBJ1-6,15,-,CASSLFRGYNSPLHF,TGTGCCAGCAGTTTATTCAGGGGCTATAATTCACCCCTCCACTTT
TRBV5-1,-,TRBJ1-1,14,TRBD1,CASSLGQGIAEAFF,TGCGCCAGCAGCTTGGGACAGGGGATAGCAGAAGCTTTCTTT
TRBV6-4,once,TRBJ1-1,15,-,CASSDSGRAGTEAFF,TGTGCCAGCAGTGACTCAGGGAGGGCGGGCACTGAAGCTTTCTTT
TRBV6-5,-,TRBJ2-2,16,TRBD1,CASRYRGTSNTGELFF,TGTGCCAGCAGATACAGGGGGACATCGAACACCGGGGAGCTGTTTTTT
TRBV21-1,-,TRBJ1-3,20,-,CASSTRMDRGTLSSGNTIYF,TGTGCCAGCAGCACTCGGATGGACAGGGGAACCTTAAGCTCTGGAAACACCATATATTTT
TRBV2,-,TRBJ1-2,13,-,CASSGGQYYGYTF,TGTGCCAGCAGTGGAGGACAGTACTATGGCTACACCTTC
TRBV19,-,TRBJ2-1,14,-,CASSRQGSYNEQFF,TGTGCCAGTAGTAGGCAGGGATCCTACAATGAGCAGTTCTTC
TRBV19,-,TRBJ1-2,16,-,CASSATQTDHGYGYTF,TGTGCCAGTAGTGCGACACAAACCGACCATGGGTATGGCTACACCTTC
TRBV7-9,-,TRBJ2-5,16,TRBD1,CASSLTRGTGRETQYF,TGTGCCAGCAGCTTAACCCGGGGGACAGGGAGAGAGACCCAGTACTTC
TRBV7-9,-,TRBJ1-4,15,TRBD1,CASSRQGAPTEKLFF,TGTGCCAGCAGTCGCCAGGGGGCGCCGACTGAAAAACTGTTTTTT
TRBV5-1,once,TRBJ1-2,13,-,CASSLNAVYGYTF,TGCGCCAGCAGCTTGAACGCGGTCTATGGCTACACCTTC
TRBV5-4,-,TRBJ2-7,14,TRBD1,CASSLRDRANEQYF,TGTGCCAGCAGCTTGCGGGACAGGGCAAACGAGCAGTACTTC
TRBV10-1,-,TRBJ2-7,13,TRBD1,CASSADRSYEQYF,TGCGCCAGCAGTGCGGACAGGTCCTACGAGCAGTACTTC
TRBV9,-,TRBJ2-5,13,-,CASSVAVAETQYF,TGTGCCAGCAGCGTAGCTGTTGCGGAGACCCAGTACTTC
TRBV5-1,-,TRBJ1-1,13,TRBD1,CASRGQGDTEAFF,TGCGCCAGCAGGGGACAGGGAGACACTGAAGCTTTCTTT
TRBV19,few,TRBJ2-3,16,TRBD2,CASGPRTSGGINTQYF,TGTGCCAGTGGCCCCAGGACTAGCGGGGGGATCAATACGCAGTATTTT
TRBV4-2,-,TRBJ2-1,15,TRBD2,CASSLRGESYNEQFF,TGTGCCAGCAGCTTGCGGGGGGAATCCTACAATGAGCAGTTCTTC
TRBV5-1,few,TRBJ2-5,16,TRBD2,CASSLALAGGGETQYF,TGCGCCAGCAGCTTGGCCCTAGCGGGAGGGGGAGAGACCCAGTACTTC
TRBV5-4,-,TRBJ2-5,14,-,CASSRGANQETQYF,TGTGCCAGCAGCCGCGGGGCGAACCAAGAGACCCAGTACTTC